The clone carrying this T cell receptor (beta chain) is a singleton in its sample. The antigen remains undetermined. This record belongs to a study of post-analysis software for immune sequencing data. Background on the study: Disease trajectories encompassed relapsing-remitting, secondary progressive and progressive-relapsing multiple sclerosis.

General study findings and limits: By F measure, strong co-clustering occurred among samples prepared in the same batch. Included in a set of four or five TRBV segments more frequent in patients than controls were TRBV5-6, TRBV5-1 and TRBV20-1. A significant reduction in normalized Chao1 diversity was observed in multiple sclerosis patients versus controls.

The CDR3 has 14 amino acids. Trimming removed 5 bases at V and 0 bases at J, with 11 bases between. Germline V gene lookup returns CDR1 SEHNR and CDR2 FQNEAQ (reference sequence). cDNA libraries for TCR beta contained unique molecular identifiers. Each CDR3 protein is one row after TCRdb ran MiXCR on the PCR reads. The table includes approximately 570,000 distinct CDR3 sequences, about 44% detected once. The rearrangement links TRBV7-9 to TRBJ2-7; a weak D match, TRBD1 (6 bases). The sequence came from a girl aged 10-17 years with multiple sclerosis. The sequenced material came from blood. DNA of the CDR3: TGTGCCAGCAGCCCAAGACAGGACTCCTACGAGCAGTACTTC. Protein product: CASSPRQDSYEQYF.